The clone carrying this T cell receptor (beta chain) was detected a few times. What it recognizes is unknown. With 60 Vbeta and 13 Jbeta primers, the PCR was carried out. Assay used: immunoSEQ multiplex PCR; TCRdb lists only in-frame clones, some missing. This sample yields roughly 110,000 clones, of which 81% are seen a single time; 2% to 2.5% belongs to the top ten. This sample stems from a study of cytomegalovirus exposure and HLA in healthy donors. General observations from the study: Later analysis placed DRB1 highest and HLA-C lowest in TCR association rates, which differed by HLA locus. It was taken for granted in presence/absence analyses that sequencing depth across donors was roughly uniform. Other equally common chains were less clonally expanded than HLA-associated TCR beta chains, a later analysis showed.

Regarding donors, all were healthy bone marrow donors. The length of the CDR3 is 16 residues. V was pared by 3 bases and J by 0 bases, with 15 bases between. Germline-derived CDR1 and CDR2 are LNHDA and SQIVND (reference sequence). The sequenced sample consisted of PBMCs. The V gene is TRBV19, the J gene TRBJ2-7, with unresolved D. The origin of this receptor is a man under 40 in good health and CMV-seronegative. For the CDR3, the DNA is TGTGCCAGTAGTATTGGTTCCTATTACGGCTCCTACGAGCAGTACTTC. Its protein product is CASSIGSYYGSYEQYF.